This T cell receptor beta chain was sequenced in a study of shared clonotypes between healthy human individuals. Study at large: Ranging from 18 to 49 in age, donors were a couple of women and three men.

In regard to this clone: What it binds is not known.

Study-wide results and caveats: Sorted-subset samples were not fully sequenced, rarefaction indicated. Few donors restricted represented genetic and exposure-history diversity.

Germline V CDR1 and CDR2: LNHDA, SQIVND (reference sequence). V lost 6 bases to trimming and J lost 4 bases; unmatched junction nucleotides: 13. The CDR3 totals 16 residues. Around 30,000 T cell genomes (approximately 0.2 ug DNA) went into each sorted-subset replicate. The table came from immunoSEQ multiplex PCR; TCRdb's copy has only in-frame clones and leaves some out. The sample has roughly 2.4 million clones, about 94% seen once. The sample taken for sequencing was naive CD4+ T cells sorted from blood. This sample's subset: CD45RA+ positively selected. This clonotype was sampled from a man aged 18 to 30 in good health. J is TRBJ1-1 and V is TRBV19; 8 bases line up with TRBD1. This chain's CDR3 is CASRDFLRTGTTEAFF. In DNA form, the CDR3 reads TGTGCCAGTAGAGACTTCCTTCGGACAGGGACCACTGAAGCTTTCTTT.